Below are 27 T cell receptor beta chains sequenced from a single sample in a study of metastatic and nonmetastatic thyroid tumors. TCRdb re-clonotyped the PCR reads through MiXCR. The repertoire holds about 64,000 clones, with about 17% as singletons. No treatment of any kind had been given to any patient before thyroid surgery. The sequenced sample consisted of blood. These receptors all come from a male donor with papillary thyroid cancer or a benign thyroid nodule (not recorded which). Some clones in this sample may be carry-over from other donors' samples.

This clone was recorded at least ten times. This chain connects TRBV4-3 to TRBJ2-1, with TRBD2 matching over 8 bases. This CDR3 is 15 amino acids long. The J segment lost 7 bases and the V segment lost 0 bases, leaving 5 bases of the junction unmatched. In germline, CDR1 is LGHNA, CDR2 YSLEER. CDR3: CASSQESGGPNEQFF. Here the CDR3 DNA reads TGCGCCAGCAGCCAAGAATCGGGAGGGCCAAATGAGCAGTTCTTC.

This clone was seen ten or more times. One end of the junction does not line up with germline, which may come from a read error. The CDR3 region has the DNA TGTGCCAGCAGCTTAAAGGGGGGGCCTCCTGAGCAGCTCTTC. This translates into CASSLKGGPPEQLF. The chain recombines TRBV7-2 with TRBJ2-1; D is possibly TRBD2 (7 bases). The CDR3 length is 14 residues. Germline V gene sequence: CDR1 SGHTA, CDR2 FQGNSA. The whole variable domain, remainder taken from reference TRBV7-2 and TRBJ2-1, is GAGVSQSPSNKVTEKGKDVELRCDPISGHTALYWYRQSLGQGLEFLIYFQGNSAPDKSGLPSDRFSAERTGGSVSTLTIQRTQQEDSAVYLCASSLKGGPPEQLFGPGTRLTVL.

This clone was detected many times. V and J are TRBV5-1 and TRBJ2-2; TRBD1 might be the D (6 bases). The CDR3 runs 16 residues. Germline CDR1 reads SGHRS; CDR2 reads YFSETQ. V shed 0 bases and J shed 4 bases, with 13 bases lying between them. In DNA form, the CDR3 reads TGCGCCAGCAGCTTGGTTGCTAGAGGGGGCACCGGGGAGCTGTTTTTT. Residues: CASSLVARGGTGELFF.

This clone has at least ten counts. The V call is TRBV10-3, the J call TRBJ1-1; 8 bases match TRBD1. There are 14 residues in the CDR3. CDR1 is ENHRY and CDR2 is SYGVKD in the germline V gene. Losses at the gene ends were 6 bases for V and 3 bases for J; bases not matched to a gene: 6. This CDR3 is CAIRPTGGDTEAFF. Written as DNA, the CDR3 is TGTGCCATCAGGCCCACAGGGGGAGACACTGAAGCTTTCTTT.

With respect to this clone: The junction departs from the called germline gene at one end, perhaps through a read error. This same CDR3 is encoded by further DNA sequences in the sample. The rearrangement joins TRBV2 to TRBJ2-1, with 8 bases fitting TRBD1. The CDR3 extends over 14 amino acids. Germline V gene sequence: CDR1 SNHLY, CDR2 FYNNEI. Here the CDR3 DNA reads TGTGCCAGCAGTCCTGGACAGGGTCGCAATGAGCAGTTTTTC. Translation: CASSPGQGRNEQFF.

This chain uses TRBV3-1 with TRBJ1-5; D call uncertain. Trimming removed 2 bases from V and 2 bases from J, with 10 bases in between. Germline CDR1 LGHDT, CDR2 YNNKEL (reference sequence). The CDR3 runs to 15 residues. CDR3 residues: CASSQNPGGNQPQHF. The CDR3 DNA reads TGTGCCAGCAGCCAAAACCCCGGGGGCAATCAGCCCCAGCATTTT.

Concerning this clone: This may arise from a read error, as a much more abundant clone is one base away. The same CDR3 also results from other DNA sequences found in this sample. CDR3 residues: CASSGQEDYGYTF. The CDR3 DNA reads as TGTGCCAGCTCCGGACAGGAGGACTATGGCTACACCTTC. This rearrangement joins TRBV18 to TRBJ1-2; 7 nucleotides line up with TRBD1. Unmatched junction bases numbered 4, after V lost 6 bases and J lost 3 bases. Germline V CDR1 and CDR2: KGHSH, LQKENI. The CDR3 runs to 13 residues.

Notes on this clone: With a much larger clone just one base away, this may be a read error. The CDR3 nucleotides are TGTGCCAGCAGCTTGGCTAGCGAGGGAAGCAATGAGCAGTTCTTC. The encoded protein is CASSLASEGSNEQFF. The rearrangement links TRBV7-3 to TRBJ2-1; tentatively, D is TRBD2 (6 bases). Germline CDR1 SGHTA, CDR2 FQGTGA. Trimming removed 3 bases at V and 6 bases at J, with 15 bases between. The CDR3 covers 15 residues.

This clone was counted at least ten times. The rearrangement uses TRBV12-3 or TRBV12-4 and TRBJ1-4; D remains ambiguous. The CDR3 contains 12 residues. Trimming removed 7 bases at V and 11 bases at J, with 14 bases between. Here the CDR3 reads CASMEGGGKLFF. DNA for the CDR3: TGTGCCAGCATGGAGGGAGGAGGGAAACTGTTTTTT.

This clone has a count of ten or more. The J gene is TRBJ2-7, the V gene TRBV6-6, with 7 bases lining up with TRBD2. CDR3 size: 15 residues. Trimming took 2 bases from V and 7 from J; bases not matched to a gene: 11. From germline, CDR1 is MNHNY and CDR2 SVGAGI (reference sequence). The CDR3 DNA sequence: TGTGCCAGCAGTTACGGGAGGGAGGGCCTGGGGGAGCAGTACGTC. Protein product: CASSYGREGLGEQYV.

This clone was seen a few times. The chain employs TRBV6-1 and TRBJ2-7; unclear D gene. Germline CDR1 is MNHNS and CDR2 is SASEGT. This CDR3 spans 16 amino acids. V shed 8 bases and J shed 0 bases, with 20 bases lying between them. As DNA, the CDR3 is TGTGCCAGCGTAGCCGGGCAGTGGGCAGCCTCCTACGAGCAGTACTTC. This gives the protein CASVAGQWAASYEQYF.

The V gene is TRBV20-1, the J gene TRBJ2-7; 13 nucleotides match TRBD2. The CDR3 totals 12 residues. The germline gives CDR1 DFQATT, CDR2 SNEGSKA (reference sequence). CDR3 in amino acids: CSAILLAGGPRV. The CDR3 bases are TGCAGTGCTATCCTACTAGCGGGAGGGCCTAGAGTT.

This clone was found a few times. At one of its ends the junction is not consistent with the germline gene, which may arise from a read error. The DNA for the CDR3 is TGCTCCAGCAGCGGATGTACCGGCTCCTACGAGCAGTACTTC. Protein: CSSSGCTGSYEQYF. This chain joins TRBV10-1 and TRBJ2-7, with a tentative D call TRBD2 (5 bases). Per the germline V gene, CDR1 is WNHNN and CDR2 is SYGVQD (reference sequence). The CDR3 is 14 amino acids.

This clone has a count of ten or more. The V and J genes are TRBV7-9 and TRBJ1-4; D not resolved. The CDR3 length is 11 residues. Trimming shortened V by 8 bases and J by 5 bases, and 6 bases separated the two germline ends. Per germline, CDR1 SEHNR and CDR2 FQNEAQ (reference sequence). DNA of the CDR3: TGTGCCAGCGGGCAGAATGAAAAACTGTTTTTT. Translating it yields CASGQNEKLFF.

In this sample, this clone turned up many times. Distinct nucleotide sequences in the sample also encode this CDR3. This chain connects TRBV15 to TRBJ1-2, with D uncertain. V gave up 0 bases and J gave up 6 bases, with 17 bases separating them. Germline-derived CDR1 and CDR2 are LNHNV and YYDKDF (reference sequence). This CDR3 has 16 amino acids. In nucleotides, the CDR3 is TGTGCCACCAGCAGAGATCTGTTATTGGAGGGTAATGGCTACACCTTC. Translating gives CATSRDLLLEGNGYTF.

This clone was seen ten or more times. This rearrangement joins TRBV19 to TRBJ2-2; a weak D match, TRBD1 (6 bases). Per the germline V gene, CDR1 is LNHDA and CDR2 is SQIVND (reference sequence). The CDR3 contains 19 residues. Trimming pared 3 bases from V and 1 base from J, leaving 21 bases between. The CDR3 sequence: CASSIWGQGISENTGELFF. The CDR3 DNA follows: TGTGCCAGTAGTATCTGGGGGCAGGGGATTAGCGAGAACACCGGGGAGCTGTTTTTT.

At least ten counts were recorded for this clone. The chain is built from TRBV20-1 and TRBJ2-3; D unresolved. Germline loops: CDR1 DFQATT, CDR2 SNEGSKA (reference sequence). The CDR3 runs 11 residues. V dropped 5 bases and J dropped 2 bases, with 5 bases sitting between them. CDR3 nucleotide sequence: TGCAGTGCTTATCCCACAGATACGCAGTATTTT. Translated: CSAYPTDTQYF.

This clone was observed many times. The chain links TRBV6-1 to TRBJ2-1; 8 nucleotides agree with TRBD1. The CDR3 loop spans 14 amino acids. CDR1 and CDR2 from the germline V gene are MNHNS and SASEGT. The V gene end was trimmed by 5 bases and the J gene end by 6 bases; junction bases not matched to a gene: 6. CDR3 loop: CASSWTGRLNEQFF. The DNA of the CDR3 is TGTGCCAGCAGTTGGACAGGGAGGCTCAATGAGCAGTTCTTC.

The chain uses TRBV12-3 or TRBV12-4 and TRBJ1-5; D gene unclear. CDR3 length: 16 amino acids. V dropped 0 bases and J dropped 3 bases, with 12 bases sitting between them. The CDR3 DNA is TGTGCCAGCAGTTTAGCGCAGGTGCTCATCAATCAGCCCCAGCATTTT. It translates to CASSLAQVLINQPQHF.

Concerning this clone: This may stem from a read error, because a much larger clone lies one nucleotide away. The chain couples TRBV29-1 to TRBJ1-1; tentatively, D is TRBD1 (6 bases). Per germline, CDR1 SQVTM and CDR2 ANQGSEA. The CDR3 is made up of 17 amino acids. V was trimmed by 0 bases and J by 9 bases, leaving 26 bases between them. The CDR3, as DNA: TGCAGCGTTGAAGATTTCGGGACGGGGGGGGCCCGCCCTAAAGCTTTCTTT. Amino acid sequence: CSVEDFGTGGARPKAFF.

This clone was seen once. V usage is TRBV7-8 and J usage is TRBJ1-1, with D tentatively TRBD1 (5 bases). Trimming shortened V by 3 bases and J by 4 bases, and 15 bases separated the two germline ends. The CDR3 has 15 residues. The V gene's germline CDR1 is SGHVS and CDR2 FQNEAQ. CDR3 in amino acids: CASSFWTTGTTEAFF. CDR3 nucleotides: TGTGCCAGCAGCTTCTGGACCACAGGTACCACTGAAGCTTTCTTT.

As regards this clone: This may come from a read error, since a much larger clone is one base off. The chain has TRBV7-7 and TRBJ2-1, with D possibly called TRBD1 or TRBD2 (5 bases each). The CDR3 runs 13 residues. The germline V gene has CDR1 SSHAT and CDR2 FNYEAQ (reference sequence). This CDR3 is CASSRGFSGVQFF. The CDR3 nucleotides are TGTGCTAGCAGCCGGGGCTTCTCCGGGGTGCAGTTCTTC.

This clone occurred many times. V usage is TRBV11-2 and J usage is TRBJ2-2; 9 nucleotides line up with TRBD1. The ends lost 3 bases at V and 5 bases at J; junction bases unmatched: 7. Germline values: CDR1 SGHAT, CDR2 FQNNGV. The CDR3 consists of 16 residues. Here the CDR3 reads CASSFLLGQGTGELFF. The CDR3 DNA is TGTGCCAGCAGCTTTCTCCTGGGACAGGGAACCGGGGAGCTGTTTTTT.

This clone has more than one count but fewer than ten. This chain links TRBV12-3 or TRBV12-4 with TRBJ2-2, with unresolved D. V lost 7 bases and J lost 2, with 14 bases in between. CDR3 length: 15 residues. The chain's CDR3 is CASISVRHNTGELFF. The CDR3 nucleotides are TGTGCCAGCATTTCCGTGCGACATAACACCGGGGAGCTGTTTTTT.

This clone was recorded at least ten times. V usage is TRBV30 and J usage is TRBJ1-5; no reliable D call. Looked up from germline, CDR1 is GTSNPN and CDR2 is SVGIG (reference sequence). The CDR3 is made up of 14 amino acids. Trimming shortened V by 3 bases and J by 1 base, and 10 bases separated the two germline ends. The CDR3 protein is CAWSATGSNQPQHF. DNA of the CDR3: TGTGCCTGGAGCGCCACGGGAAGCAATCAGCCCCAGCATTTT.

Only a few counts were recorded for this clone. The junction differs from germline at one of its ends, possibly a read error. J is TRBJ1-6 and V is TRBV6-1; tentative D call: TRBD1 (6 bases). Germline CDR1 MNHNS, CDR2 SASEGT. The CDR3 sequence is 15 residues long. The CDR3: CAISLRDIYNSPLHF. In nucleotides, the CDR3 is TGTGCCATCAGTCTCCGGGACATCTATAATTCACCCCTCCACTTT.

There are many counts of this clone. The J gene is TRBJ1-2, the V gene TRBV28, with 9 bases aligning to TRBD1. The CDR3 runs 15 residues. Germline V gene sequence: CDR1 MDHEN, CDR2 SYDVKM. V lost 4 bases and J lost 8; bases outside the gene matches: 11. The CDR3 nucleotides are TGTGCCAGCAGTTGGGGGACAGGGAAGTCAGGGGGCTACACCTTC. This translates into CASSWGTGKSGGYTF.